The 17 T cell receptor beta chains reported below all come from one sample, sequenced in a study of CD8+CD57+ T cells in acquired aplastic anemia. Genomic DNA acted as the template from which TCR beta VDJ combination and CDR3 sequence profiling were carried out. TCRdb redid the calling of the reads with MiXCR, one entry per CDR3 protein. The sample shows roughly 160,000 distinct CDR3 sequences, just under 65% of them seen only once. Sequenced: sorted CD4+, CD8+, or CD8+CD57+ T cells (not recorded which) from PBMCs. These receptor sequences come from a human donor in good health.

This clonotype appeared many times. CDR3 bases: TGTGCCAGCAGCCTGGATACAACGGTTCACAATGAGCAGTTCTTC. It translates to CASSLDTTVHNEQFF. The chain employs TRBV7-9 and TRBJ2-1; D unclear. The CDR3 has 15 residues. The V gene lost 5 bases and the J gene lost 5 bases, with 16 bases spanning the gap. Germline CDR1 reads SEHNR; CDR2 reads FQNEAQ (reference sequence).

The rearrangement links TRBV7-2 to TRBJ1-3; tentative D call: TRBD1 (6 bases). CDR1 is SGHTA and CDR2 is FQGNSA in the germline V gene. V was cut by 4 bases and J by 8 bases, with 12 bases left in between. The CDR3 has 13 amino acids. The CDR3: CASSSDRSHTIYF. CDR3 DNA sequence: TGTGCCAGCAGCTCAGACAGGTCGCACACCATATATTTT. Filled out from reference TRBV7-2 and TRBJ1-3, the complete variable domain reads GAGVSQSPSNKVTEKGKDVELRCDPISGHTALYWYRQSLGQGLEFLIYFQGNSAPDKSGLPSDRFSAERTGGSVSTLTIQRTQQEDSAVYLCASSSDRSHTIYFGEGSWLTVV.

The V gene is TRBV2, the J gene TRBJ2-7, with 9 bases identical to TRBD2. J was trimmed by 4 bases and V by 4 bases; bases with no gene match: 5. The CDR3 is made up of 14 amino acids. Germline values: CDR1 SNHLY, CDR2 FYNNEI. As DNA, the CDR3 is TGTGCCAGCAGTGGGGGACTAGCTAGGTACGAGCAGTACTTC. Amino acid sequence: CASSGGLARYEQYF.

Ten or more counts support this clonotype. The chain uses TRBV2 and TRBJ2-1; possibly TRBD2 for D (5 bases). The ends were cut back, 7 bases at V and 3 bases at J, with 16 bases in the middle. CDR3 size: 15 residues. Germline CDR1 is SNHLY and CDR2 is FYNNEI. The CDR3 spells CASKTADTDYNEQFF. The CDR3 DNA is TGTGCCAGCAAAACAGCGGATACAGACTACAATGAGCAGTTCTTC.

This chain joins TRBV5-1 and TRBJ2-5; the match to TRBD2 covers 9 bases. This CDR3 is built from 16 residues. CDR1 and CDR2 from the germline V gene are SGHRS and YFSETQ. With V trimmed by 0 bases and J by 5 bases, 8 bases remained unmatched. In DNA, the CDR3 is TGCGCCAGCAGCTTGGCCACGTCTAGCGGGACGGAGACCCAGTACTTC. This gives the protein CASSLATSSGTETQYF.

This clonotype was observed once. The chain joins TRBV10-3 to TRBJ2-1, with 13 bases identical to TRBD2. The V segment lost 0 bases and the J segment 7 bases; nucleotides outside the gene matches: 6. The CDR3 covers 17 residues. Germline V gene sequence: CDR1 ENHRY, CDR2 SYGVKD. The CDR3 spells CAISESLGLAGSNEQFF. In nucleotides, the CDR3 is TGTGCCATCAGTGAGTCGTTGGGACTAGCGGGATCAAATGAGCAGTTCTTC.

The chain is built from TRBV5-1 and TRBJ2-1; a possible D gene is TRBD1 (6 bases). Germline assignment: CDR1 SGHRS and CDR2 YFSETQ. The CDR3 has 15 amino acids. With 0 bases removed from V and 4 bases from J, the gap between germline ends came to 11 bases. In DNA form, the CDR3 reads TGCGCCAGCAGCTTGGTAGCAGGGGCGTACAATGAGCAGTTCTTC. This sequence encodes CASSLVAGAYNEQFF.

This clonotype was detected ten times or more. V and J are TRBV7-9 and TRBJ2-1, with D hard to call. The CDR3 loop spans 12 amino acids. Germline lookup yields CDR1 SEHNR and CDR2 FQNEAQ (reference sequence). V lost 5 bases to trimming and J lost 5 bases, with 7 bases between them. The CDR3 is CASSAKDNEQFF. CDR3 nucleotide sequence: TGTGCCAGCAGCGCGAAGGACAATGAGCAGTTCTTC.

This chain joins TRBV29-1 and TRBJ2-3; D is possibly TRBD1 (5 bases). CDR1 is SQVTM, CDR2 ANQGSEA, per germline. V was pared by 3 bases and J by 7 bases, with 8 bases between. The CDR3 has 11 residues. The CDR3, as DNA: TGCAGCGTTGACAGGGTAAATACGCAGTATTTT. It encodes CSVDRVNTQYF.

The rearrangement joins TRBV5-5 to TRBJ1-1; D is uncertain. This CDR3 is 13 amino acids long. The V end lost 1 base, the J end lost 4 bases, and 8 bases lay between the germline ends. In germline, CDR1 is SGHKS, CDR2 YYEKEE (reference sequence). CDR3 loop: CASSLSLGTEAFF. In DNA form, the CDR3 reads TGTGCCAGCAGCTTGAGTCTTGGCACTGAAGCTTTCTTT.

This clonotype was counted at least ten times. The rearrangement links TRBV6-5 to TRBJ2-7, with 12 bases that match TRBD2. This CDR3 region has 17 residues. The germline V gene has CDR1 MNHEY and CDR2 SVGAGI. J gave up 4 bases and V 1 base, and 8 bases lay outside the gene matches. CDR3 protein: CASSYFSSSGREYEQYF. The CDR3 DNA follows: TGTGCCAGCAGTTACTTCTCTTCTAGCGGGAGGGAGTACGAGCAGTACTTC.

There are many counts of this clonotype. A read error may produce the germline difference seen at one junction end. The chain carries TRBV14 and TRBJ2-2; no definite D call. Germline V gene sequence: CDR1 SGHDN, CDR2 FVKESK. This CDR3 is built from 13 residues. The CDR3 reads CATSPVNTGELFF. In DNA, the CDR3 is TGTGCCACCAGCCCGGTGAACACCGGGGAGCTGTTTTTT.

This clonotype came up a few times. The chain links TRBV30 to TRBJ1-2, with 10 bases identical to TRBD1. V gave up 1 base and J gave up 5 bases; unmatched junction bases: 4. The CDR3 loop spans 14 amino acids. The germline gives CDR1 GTSNPN, CDR2 SVGIG (reference sequence). The CDR3: CAWSAGTGAYGYTF. CDR3 nucleotide sequence: TGTGCCTGGAGTGCCGGGACAGGGGCTTATGGCTACACCTTC. Full variable domain (remainder filled in from reference TRBV30 and TRBJ1-2): SQTIHQWPATLVQPVGSPLSLECTVEGTSNPNLYWYRQAAGRGLQLLFYSVGIGQISSEVPQNLSASRPQDRQFILSSKKLLLSDSGFYLCAWSAGTGAYGYTFGSGTRLTVV.

There are a few counts of this clonotype. The chain employs TRBV7-3 and TRBJ2-5; the match to TRBD2 covers 8 bases. The trim removed 5 bases at V and 2 bases at J, leaving 10 bases unmatched. The CDR3 loop spans 16 amino acids. Germline CDR1 is SGHTA and CDR2 is FQGTGA. The CDR3 DNA follows: TGTGCCAGCAGCCCGGGGTTGACTAGCGTACAAGAGACCCAGTACTTC. Protein sequence: CASSPGLTSVQETQYF.

This clonotype was recorded many times. The V gene is TRBV19, the J gene TRBJ1-6; the match to TRBD1 covers 7 bases. Per the germline V gene, CDR1 is LNHDA and CDR2 is SQIVND (reference sequence). V shed 5 bases and J 8 bases; nucleotides not matched to a gene: 3. The CDR3 covers 13 residues. The CDR3: CASSDTGDSPLHF. As DNA, the CDR3 is TGTGCCAGTAGTGACACAGGGGATTCACCCCTCCACTTT. Filled out from reference TRBV19 and TRBJ1-6, the complete variable domain reads DGGITQSPKYLFRKEGQNVTLSCEQNLNHDAMYWYRQDPGQGLRLIYYSQIVNDFQKGDIAEGYSVSREKKESFPLTVTSAQKNPTAFYLCASSDTGDSPLHFGNGTRLTVT.

The genes are TRBV6-5 and TRBJ1-4, with TRBD1 matching over 7 bases. The germline CDR1 and CDR2 sequences are MNHEY and SVGAGI. The trim removed 6 bases at V and 3 bases at J, leaving 4 bases unmatched. CDR3 length: 14 amino acids. The CDR3 DNA reads TGTGCCAGCAGGGGGACAGCGGCTAATGAAAAACTGTTTTTT. Translated: CASRGTAANEKLFF.

The sample holds many counts of this clonotype. The CDR3 region is CASSWAGQGGYEQYF. CDR3 nucleotide sequence: TGTGCCAGTAGCTGGGCGGGACAGGGAGGATACGAGCAGTACTTC. J is TRBJ2-7 and V is TRBV19, with 9 bases identical to TRBD1. This CDR3 region has 15 residues. The germline V gene has CDR1 LNHDA and CDR2 SQIVND (reference sequence). V shed 6 bases and J 4 bases; nucleotides not matched to a gene: 10. Together with reference TRBV19 and TRBJ2-7, the CDR3 gives the full variable domain: DGGITQSPKYLFRKEGQNVTLSCEQNLNHDAMYWYRQDPGQGLRLIYYSQIVNDFQKGDIAEGYSVSREKKESFPLTVTSAQKNPTAFYLCASSWAGQGGYEQYFGPGTRLTVT.